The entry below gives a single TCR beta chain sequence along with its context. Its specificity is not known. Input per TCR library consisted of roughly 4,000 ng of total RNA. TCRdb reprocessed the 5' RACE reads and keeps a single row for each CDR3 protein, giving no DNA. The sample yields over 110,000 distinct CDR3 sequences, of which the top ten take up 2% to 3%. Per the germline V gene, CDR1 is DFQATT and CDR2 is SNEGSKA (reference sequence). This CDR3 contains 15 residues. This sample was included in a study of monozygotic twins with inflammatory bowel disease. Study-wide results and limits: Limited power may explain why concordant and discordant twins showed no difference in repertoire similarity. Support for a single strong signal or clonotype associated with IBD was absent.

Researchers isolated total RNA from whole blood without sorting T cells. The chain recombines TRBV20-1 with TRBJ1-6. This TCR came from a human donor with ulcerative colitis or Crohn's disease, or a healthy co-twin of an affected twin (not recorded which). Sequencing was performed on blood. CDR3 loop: CSAPYRGHYNSPLHF.